Shown below are 10 T cell receptor beta chains from a single sample sequenced in a study of spatial heterogeneity in lung cancer. Using its own MiXCR run on the 5' RACE reads, TCRdb lists one record per CDR3 protein. Of over 70,000 distinct CDR3 sequences detected, about 9.5% appear once; the ten largest clones hold around 1.9%. Indicated time point: blood at routine non-recurrence follow-up after resection. The input for sequencing was PBMCs, taken at follow-up. The receptors were sampled from a female donor with early-stage non-small cell lung cancer.

This clonotype was counted ten times or more. The chain employs TRBV4-2 and TRBJ2-6; no clear D. Looked up from germline, CDR1 is LGHNA and CDR2 is YNFKEQ. The CDR3 length is 16 residues. V was clipped by 0 bases and J by 0 bases, with 6 bases between them. CDR3 in DNA: TGTGCCAGCAGCCAAGATCAAGGCTCTGGGGCCAACGTCCTGACTTTC. This gives the protein CASSQDQGSGANVLTF.

Regarding this clonotype: The junction departs from germline at one end; a sequencing error may be responsible. The chain is built from TRBV30 and TRBJ1-2; maybe TRBD1 (5 bases). Germline V lookup: CDR1 GTSNPN, CDR2 SVGIG (reference sequence). This CDR3 comprises 13 residues. The CDR3 sequence is CARSRGRNYGYTF. DNA for the CDR3: TGTGCCCGGAGCCGGGGACGGAACTATGGCTACACCTTC.

This clonotype has ten or more counts. The rearrangement links TRBV3-1 to TRBJ2-1; 13 positions match TRBD2. The CDR3 has 17 residues. The J segment lost 7 bases and the V segment lost 0 bases, leaving 6 bases of the junction unmatched. Per the germline V gene, CDR1 is LGHDT and CDR2 is YNNKEL (reference sequence). The CDR3 DNA is TGTGCCAGCAGCCAAGAATGGACTAGCGGGAGATCGAATGAGCAGTTCTTC. This encodes CASSQEWTSGRSNEQFF.

This clonotype was seen a handful of times. V gene TRBV2 combines with J gene TRBJ2-5; D may be TRBD2 (5 bases). V was shortened by 4 bases and J by 5 bases, with 11 bases between the two germline ends. The CDR3 is made up of 13 amino acids. Germline-derived CDR1 and CDR2 are SNHLY and FYNNEI. Written as DNA, the CDR3 is TGTGCCAGCAGTGTCCTTAGCGTGGAGACCCAGTACTTC. Amino acid sequence: CASSVLSVETQYF.

The rearrangement uses TRBV6-5 and TRBJ1-2; D possibly corresponds to TRBD1 (6 bases). The germline CDR1 and CDR2 sequences are MNHEY and SVGAGI. Trimming shortened V by 7 bases and J by 4 bases, and 13 bases separated the two germline ends. CDR3 length: 13 residues. DNA of the CDR3: TGTGCCAGCACCGGACAGAATTTCTATGGCTACACCTTC. Translating it yields CASTGQNFYGYTF.

Concerning this clonotype: Being one base from a much bigger clone, this may be a read error. The chain joins TRBV5-1 to TRBJ1-5, with 8 nucleotides matching TRBD1. V shed 3 bases and J 9 bases; nucleotides not matched to a gene: 8. The germline V gene has CDR1 SGHRS and CDR2 YFSETQ. There are 14 residues in the CDR3. The CDR3 is CASSSGQGGGPQHF. The CDR3 DNA follows: TGCGCCAGCAGCTCCGGACAGGGAGGTGGGCCCCAGCATTTT.

This clonotype was observed at least ten times. This chain joins TRBV27 and TRBJ1-5; the D is unclear. The V end lost 5 bases, the J end lost 7 bases, and 12 bases lay between the germline ends. The CDR3 has 13 residues. The germline gives CDR1 MNHEY, CDR2 SMNVEV (reference sequence). The CDR3 DNA follows: TGTGCCAGCAGTGCCGGTCAAGGGCAGCCCCAGCATTTT. This translates into CASSAGQGQPQHF.

J is TRBJ2-1 and V is TRBV14; TRBD2 matches at 7 bases. CDR3 length: 15 amino acids. Germline V gives CDR1 SGHDN, CDR2 FVKESK. Trimming removed 1 base from V and 4 bases from J; junction bases left unmatched: 4. The DNA for the CDR3 is TGTGCCAGCAGCCAAGCTAGCGGAGGTTACAATGAGCAGTTCTTC. Amino acids: CASSQASGGYNEQFF.

The rearrangement links TRBV3-1 to TRBJ2-1; the match to TRBD2 covers 15 bases. The CDR3 is 19 residues long. Trimming cost V 1 base and J 4 bases; bases outside gene matches: 8. The V gene's germline CDR1 is LGHDT and CDR2 YNNKEL (reference sequence). The CDR3 DNA follows: TGTGCCAGCAGCCAAGTGTTCTTAGGACTAGCGGGAGGGTACAATGAGCAGTTCTTC. Amino acid sequence: CASSQVFLGLAGGYNEQFF.

This chain links TRBV30 with TRBJ2-7; 14 nucleotides match TRBD2. The germline V gene has CDR1 GTSNPN and CDR2 SVGIG (reference sequence). J lost 3 bases, V lost 3 bases, and 4 bases had no gene match. The CDR3 has 15 residues. The CDR3 is CAWRTSGRGIYEQYF. The CDR3 DNA sequence: TGTGCCTGGAGGACTAGCGGGAGGGGAATCTACGAGCAGTACTTC.